A single sample gave rise to the 21 T cell receptor beta chains below, sequenced in a study of T cell clonality in common variable immunodeficiency. Overall study results and limits: Reportedly, TCR beta sequences from common variable immunodeficiency showed fewer deletions and N-nucleotide insertions.

These receptors lack a known antigen. Repertoires were generated with immunoSEQ multiplex PCR, while TCRdb's copy carries only in-frame clones and drops some. The sample has roughly 34,000 clones, none seen only once. The specimen was peripheral blood mononuclear cells. The origin of the receptors is a human donor with common variable immunodeficiency.

A note on this clone: The read terminates 3 residues before the CDR3 end, so the remaining end is supplied by the germline J gene. The V call is TRBV27, the J call TRBJ2-5; D may be TRBD2 (5 bases). Per germline, CDR1 MNHEY and CDR2 SMNVEV (reference sequence). The CDR3 length is 15 residues. Trimming took 3 bases from V and 2 from J, leaving 13 bases between them. Partial CDR3 DNA: TGTGCCAGCAGTTTCCTTAGCGAGAGGCAAGAGACC. It encodes CASSFLSERQET. The whole CDR3 sequence reads CASSFLSERQETQYF.

This clone was counted at least ten times. Read sequence stops 3 residues before the CDR3 end, and the germline J gene provides the missing end. This chain joins TRBV28 and TRBJ1-1, with D unresolved. CDR1 is MDHEN and CDR2 is SYDVKM in the germline V gene. The length of the CDR3 is 13 residues. CDR3 amino acids: CASSYTSQRVAFF. The CDR3 bases that were read are TGTGCCAGCAGTTACACTAGTCAGAGGGTA.

This clone came up a few times. The read ends 3 residues before the CDR3 terminus; that terminus is restored from the germline J gene. V is TRBV20-1 and J is TRBJ2-7; TRBD2 aligns across 16 bases. From germline, CDR1 is DFQATT and CDR2 SNEGSKA (reference sequence). The CDR3 extends over 16 amino acids. Trimming at V came to 4 bases and at J to 4 bases, leaving 7 bases not matched to a gene. The covered CDR3 bases are TGCAGTGCTAACCCCGGGACTAGCGGGAGGGGGTACGAG. Protein: CSANPGTSGRGYE. The full CDR3 reads CSANPGTSGRGYEQYF.

With regard to this clone: The read comes to an end 3 residues before the CDR3 does, leaving the germline J gene to fill in the end. The rearrangement links TRBV30 to TRBJ1-1; D not certain. V was cut by 2 bases and J by 5 bases, with 6 bases left in between. The CDR3 runs to 11 residues. CDR1 and CDR2 from the germline V gene are GTSNPN and SVGIG (reference sequence). CDR3 in amino acids: CAWSIGTEAFF. Partial CDR3 DNA: TGTGCCTGGAGTATCGGGACTGAA.

A word on this clone: The read finishes 3 residues shy of the CDR3 end, and the germline J gene is used to complete it. V gene TRBV30 combines with J gene TRBJ2-7, with TRBD1 identical over 11 bases. Germline loops: CDR1 GTSNPN, CDR2 SVGIG (reference sequence). V lost 4 bases and J lost 6; bases outside the gene matches: 8. This CDR3 region has 14 residues. CDR3 protein: CAWKGTGGMVEQYF. The CDR3 bases that were read are TGTGCCTGGAAAGGGACAGGGGGAATGGTCGAG.

This clone was recorded a few times. The read finishes 3 residues shy of the CDR3 end, and the germline J gene is used to complete it. The chain couples TRBV30 to TRBJ1-3; unclear D gene. With 2 bases removed from V and 4 bases from J, the gap between germline ends came to 9 bases. Germline CDR1 is GTSNPN and CDR2 is SVGIG (reference sequence). The CDR3 is 13 residues long. The sequenced part of the CDR3 DNA is TGTGCCTGGAGTCTCTCAACAGGAAACACC. Translation gives CAWSLSTGNT. The CDR3, in full, reads CAWSLSTGNTIYF. The entire variable domain, with the rest obtained from reference TRBV30 and TRBJ1-3, is as follows: SQTIHQWPATLVQPVGSPLSLECTVEGTSNPNLYWYRQAAGRGLQLLFYSVGIGQISSEVPQNLSASRPQDRQFILSSKKLLLSDSGFYLCAWSLSTGNTIYFGEGSWLTVV.

Note on this clone: With the read ending 3 residues before the CDR3 end, the germline J gene is used to fill in that end. Additional DNA sequences in this sample encode the identical CDR3. The rearrangement joins TRBV19 to TRBJ2-2; TRBD1 is a possible D gene (6 bases). The ends were cut back, 5 bases at V and 6 bases at J, with 13 bases in the middle. This CDR3 has 14 amino acids. Per germline, CDR1 LNHDA and CDR2 SQIVND (reference sequence). CDR3 DNA (partial): TGTGCCAGTAGTGCCTACCAGGGGTCCGGGGAG. Its translation: CASSAYQGSGE. The entire CDR3 reads CASSAYQGSGELFF. Using reference TRBV19 and TRBJ2-2 for the parts outside the CDR3, the full variable domain is DGGITQSPKYLFRKEGQNVTLSCEQNLNHDAMYWYRQDPGQGLRLIYYSQIVNDFQKGDIAEGYSVSREKKESFPLTVTSAQKNPTAFYLCASSAYQGSGELFFGEGSRLTVL.

The CDR3 DNA, read in part, is TGTGCCAGCAGCTTATATTTGGGGGCTAGCGGCTACAATGAG. This encodes CASSLYLGASGYNE. The complete CDR3 protein is CASSLYLGASGYNEQFF. This chain links TRBV7-8 with TRBJ2-1, with D tentatively TRBD2 (7 bases). The read terminates 3 residues before the CDR3 end, so the remaining end is supplied by the germline J gene. The CDR3 runs 17 residues. Trimming took off 2 bases at V and 3 bases at J, with 17 bases between the two ends. Germline V gene data show CDR1 as SGHVS and CDR2 as FQNEAQ. Full variable domain (missing parts from reference TRBV7-8 and TRBJ2-1): GAGVSQSPRYKVAKRGQDVALRCDPISGHVSLFWYQQALGQGPEFLTYFQNEAQLDKSGLPSDRFFAERPEGSVSTLKIQRTQQEDSAVYLCASSLYLGASGYNEQFFGPGTRLTVL.

This clone was seen repeatedly, ten times or more. The DNA ends 3 residues before the CDR3 does, and the rest of the CDR3 is filled in from the germline J gene. This rearrangement joins TRBV29-1 to TRBJ2-2; 8 bases map to TRBD1. CDR3 size: 13 residues. Germline V lookup: CDR1 SQVTM, CDR2 ANQGSEA. The V segment lost 8 bases and the J segment 2 bases; nucleotides outside the gene matches: 4. CDR3 bases read: TGCAGCATGACAGGGGAAAACACCGGGGAG. Protein sequence: CSMTGENTGE. The entire CDR3 protein is CSMTGENTGELFF.

This clone was detected ten times or more. From the germline J gene comes the end of the CDR3, since the read stops 3 residues before it. The chain carries TRBV30 and TRBJ1-5; tentative D call: TRBD1 (6 bases). The V and J ends lost 2 bases and 4 bases respectively, with 15 bases between them. Germline V gives CDR1 GTSNPN, CDR2 SVGIG (reference sequence). This CDR3 is 15 amino acids long. The CDR3: CAWSFAGAGNQPQHF. The part of the CDR3 DNA that was read is TGTGCCTGGAGTTTCGCAGGGGCTGGGAATCAGCCC.

Judged by abundance, this clone is large (0.1 to 1%). The read gets to within 3 residues of the CDR3 end, and the germline J gene fills in the rest. The rearrangement joins TRBV5-6 to TRBJ2-1; perhaps TRBD1 as D (5 bases). The CDR3 loop spans 15 amino acids. CDR1 and CDR2 from the germline V gene are SGHDT and YYEEEE. V was shortened by 1 base and J by 0 bases, with 8 bases between the two germline ends. CDR3 sequence: CASSLLRASYNEQFF. The sequenced CDR3 bases are TGTGCCAGCAGCTTGCTCAGGGCCTCCTACAATGAG.

This clone occurred a few times. The CDR3 goes on 3 residues after the read ends, and that part is filled in from the germline J gene. The chain employs TRBV2 and TRBJ2-5; the D gene is possibly TRBD1 (6 bases). The V end was cut by 4 bases, the J end by 4 bases, with 13 bases between. From germline, CDR1 is SNHLY and CDR2 FYNNEI. This CDR3 is built from 14 residues. The covered CDR3 bases are TGTGCCAGCAGTGTACAGGGTATTATAGAGACC. Residues: CASSVQGIIET. The complete CDR3 protein is CASSVQGIIETQYF.

This clone was recorded many times. The read falls 3 residues short of the CDR3 end, and the missing part is taken from the germline J gene. The chain links TRBV10-3 to TRBJ2-1; D might be TRBD1 (7 bases). Germline values: CDR1 ENHRY, CDR2 SYGVKD. Trimming took 4 bases from V and 4 from J, leaving 14 bases between them. There are 15 residues in the CDR3. The CDR3 reads CAISVGQGGYNEQFF. CDR3 DNA (partial): TGTGCCATCAGTGTCGGGCAGGGGGGTTACAATGAG.

This clone was seen a few times. Germline is not matched at one junction end, which may reflect a read error. The sequenced fragment ends 3 residues before the CDR3 boundary, so the rest is inferred from the germline J gene. This chain joins TRBV20-1 and TRBJ2-1; possible D gene TRBD2, 6 bases. CDR1 is DFQATT and CDR2 is SNEGSKA in the germline V gene (reference sequence). The CDR3 is 15 amino acids. CDR3 DNA, as far as it was read: TGCAGTGCTAGACTAGCGAAGACCTCCTACAGTGAG. Encoded protein: CSARLAKTSYSE. The entire CDR3 sequence reads CSARLAKTSYSEQFF.

Points on this clone: The read comes to an end 3 residues before the CDR3 does, leaving the germline J gene to fill in the end. The chain carries TRBV30 and TRBJ1-5; 9 bases fit TRBD1. This CDR3 is built from 14 residues. V gave up 7 bases and J gave up 6 bases; unmatched junction bases: 10. Germline V gives CDR1 GTSNPN, CDR2 SVGIG (reference sequence). The CDR3 bases that were read are TGTGCCTTCGAAACAGGGGGCGCGGGTCAGCCC. Translating gives CAFETGGAGQP. In full, the CDR3 is CAFETGGAGQPQHF.

This clone was seen at least ten times. Read sequence stops 3 residues before the CDR3 end, and the germline J gene provides the missing end. The chain carries TRBV7-9 and TRBJ2-1, with a tentative D call TRBD2 (6 bases). This CDR3 has 15 residues. CDR1 SEHNR and CDR2 FQNEAQ come from the germline V gene (reference sequence). Trimming took off 3 bases at V and 5 bases at J, with 14 bases between the two ends. CDR3 DNA, as far as it was read: TGTGCCAGCAGCTTTGGCGAGCGGACTAACAATGAG. It codes for CASSFGERTNNE. The entire CDR3 reads CASSFGERTNNEQFF.

This clone is medium-sized by share. The read falls 3 residues short of the CDR3 end, and the missing part is taken from the germline J gene. This rearrangement joins TRBV7-3 to TRBJ2-3; 9 positions agree with TRBD2. The J segment lost 6 bases and the V segment lost 6 bases, leaving 13 bases of the junction unmatched. The CDR3 totals 16 residues. CDR1 SGHTA and CDR2 FQGTGA come from the germline V gene. The sequenced part of the CDR3 DNA is TGTGCCAGCAGTTCAGGGAATAGCGGGAGTTCGGATACG. Residues: CASSSGNSGSSDT. The complete CDR3 protein is CASSSGNSGSSDTQYF.

This clone was recorded many times. The chain's CDR3 is CASSWGGTEAFF. The CDR3 bases that were read are TGTGCCAGCAGTTGGGGCGGCACTGAA. This chain uses TRBV12-3 or TRBV12-4 with TRBJ1-1; perhaps TRBD1 as D (5 bases). The CDR3 extends 3 residues past the end of the read, so its final part is completed from the germline J gene. Trimming took 4 bases from V and 4 from J, leaving 7 bases between them. The CDR3 runs to 12 residues.

Only a few counts were recorded for this clone. The read ends 3 residues before the CDR3 terminus; that terminus is restored from the germline J gene. The chain recombines TRBV6-2 or TRBV6-3 with TRBJ2-7, with unresolved D. Germline V CDR1 and CDR2: MNHEY, SVGEGT. The CDR3 has 14 residues. V was shortened by 6 bases and J by 1 base, with 13 bases between the two germline ends. The CDR3 loop is CASSSSEVSYEQYF. Partial CDR3 DNA: TGTGCCAGCAGCTCAAGTGAGGTATCCTACGAG.

This clone has ten or more counts. The read gets to within 3 residues of the CDR3 end, and the germline J gene fills in the rest. The chain carries TRBV7-9 and TRBJ2-5, with a tentative D call TRBD2 (6 bases). The germline V gene has CDR1 SEHNR and CDR2 FQNEAQ (reference sequence). V gave up 3 bases and J gave up 5 bases, with 16 bases separating them. The CDR3 spans 15 residues. The CDR3 loop is CASSFNRGGGETQYF. CDR3 DNA, as far as it was read: TGTGCCAGCAGCTTCAACCGGGGTGGAGGGGAGACC.

This clone has a count of ten or more. The read comes to an end 3 residues before the CDR3 does, leaving the germline J gene to fill in the end. V gene TRBV20-1 combines with J gene TRBJ2-1; perhaps TRBD1 as D (6 bases). V was shortened by 1 base and J by 2 bases, with 15 bases between the two germline ends. This CDR3 is 16 amino acids long. CDR1 is DFQATT, CDR2 SNEGSKA, per germline (reference sequence). The sequenced CDR3 bases are TGCAGTGCTAGAGTCTTTGGGGGCAAGACCTACAATGAG. The encoded protein is CSARVFGGKTYNE. From start to end, the CDR3 is CSARVFGGKTYNEQFF.